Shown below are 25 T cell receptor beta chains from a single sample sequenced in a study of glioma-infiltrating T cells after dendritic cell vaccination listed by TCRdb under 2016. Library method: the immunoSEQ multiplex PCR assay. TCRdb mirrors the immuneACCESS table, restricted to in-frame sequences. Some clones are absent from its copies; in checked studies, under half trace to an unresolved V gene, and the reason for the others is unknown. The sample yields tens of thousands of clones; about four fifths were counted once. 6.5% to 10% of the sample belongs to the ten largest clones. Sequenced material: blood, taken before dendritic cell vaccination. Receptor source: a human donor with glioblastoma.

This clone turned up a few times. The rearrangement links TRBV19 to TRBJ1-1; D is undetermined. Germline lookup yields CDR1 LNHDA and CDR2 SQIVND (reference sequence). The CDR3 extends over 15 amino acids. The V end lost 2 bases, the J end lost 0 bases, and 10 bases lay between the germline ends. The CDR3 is CASSILLGMNTEAFF. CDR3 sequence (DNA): TGTGCCAGTAGTATATTGTTGGGCATGAACACTGAAGCTTTCTTT.

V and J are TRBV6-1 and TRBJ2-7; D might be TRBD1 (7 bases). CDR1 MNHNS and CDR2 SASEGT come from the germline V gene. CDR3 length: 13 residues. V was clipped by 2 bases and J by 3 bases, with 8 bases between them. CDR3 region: CASSEQGGYEQYF. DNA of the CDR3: TGTGCCAGCAGTGAACAGGGGGGCTACGAGCAGTACTTC.

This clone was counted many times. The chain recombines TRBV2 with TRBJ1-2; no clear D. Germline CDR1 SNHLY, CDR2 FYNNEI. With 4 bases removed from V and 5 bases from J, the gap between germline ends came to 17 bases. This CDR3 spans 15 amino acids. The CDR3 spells CASSVGVSGSYGYTF. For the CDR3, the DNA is TGTGCCAGCAGTGTTGGAGTCAGCGGCTCTTATGGCTACACCTTC.

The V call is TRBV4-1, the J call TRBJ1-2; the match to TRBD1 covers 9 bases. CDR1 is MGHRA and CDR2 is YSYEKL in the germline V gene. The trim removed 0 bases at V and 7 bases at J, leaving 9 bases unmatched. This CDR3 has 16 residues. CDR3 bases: TGCGCCAGCAGCCAAGAGGGACAGGGATTGCCCCCTGGCTACACCTTC. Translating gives CASSQEGQGLPPGYTF.

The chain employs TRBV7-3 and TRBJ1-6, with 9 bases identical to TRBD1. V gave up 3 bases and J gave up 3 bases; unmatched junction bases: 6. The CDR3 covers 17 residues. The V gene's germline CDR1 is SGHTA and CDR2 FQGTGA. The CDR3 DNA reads TGTGCCAGCAGCTTCACGGGACAGGGCGACTATAATTCACCCCTCCACTTT. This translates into CASSFTGQGDYNSPLHF. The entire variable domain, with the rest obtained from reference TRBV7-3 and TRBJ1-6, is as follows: GAGVSQTPSNKVTEKGKYVELRCDPISGHTALYWYRQSLGQGPEFLIYFQGTGAADDSGLPNDRFFAVRPEGSVSTLKIQRTERGDSAVYLCASSFTGQGDYNSPLHFGNGTRLTVT.

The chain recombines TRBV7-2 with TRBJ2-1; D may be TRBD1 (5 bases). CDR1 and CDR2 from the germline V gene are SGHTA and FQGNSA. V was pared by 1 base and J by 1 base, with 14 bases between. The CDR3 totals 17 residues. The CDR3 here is CASSLGPGYGSYNEQFF. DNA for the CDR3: TGTGCCAGCAGCTTAGGGCCAGGGTACGGGTCCTACAATGAGCAGTTCTTC.

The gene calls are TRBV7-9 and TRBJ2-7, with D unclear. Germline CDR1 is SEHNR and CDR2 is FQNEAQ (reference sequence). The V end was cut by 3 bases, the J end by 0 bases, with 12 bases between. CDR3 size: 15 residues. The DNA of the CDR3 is TGTGCCAGCAGCTTTATCACCTCAGGCTCCTACGAGCAGTACTTC. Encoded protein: CASSFITSGSYEQYF.

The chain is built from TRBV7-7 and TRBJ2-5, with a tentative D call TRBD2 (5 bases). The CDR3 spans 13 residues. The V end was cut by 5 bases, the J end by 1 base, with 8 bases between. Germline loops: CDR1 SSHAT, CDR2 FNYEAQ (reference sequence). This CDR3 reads CASSRAGQETQYF. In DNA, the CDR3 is TGTGCCAGCAGCCGGGCGGGCCAAGAGACCCAGTACTTC.

The CDR3 sequence: CASTTRGIGGGYTF. DNA for the CDR3: TGTGCCAGTACTACCCGCGGGATTGGCGGGGGCTACACCTTC. J is TRBJ1-2 and V is TRBV19; D is undetermined. From germline, CDR1 is LNHDA and CDR2 SQIVND (reference sequence). The CDR3 covers 14 residues. V lost 7 bases to trimming and J lost 8 bases, with 20 bases between them.

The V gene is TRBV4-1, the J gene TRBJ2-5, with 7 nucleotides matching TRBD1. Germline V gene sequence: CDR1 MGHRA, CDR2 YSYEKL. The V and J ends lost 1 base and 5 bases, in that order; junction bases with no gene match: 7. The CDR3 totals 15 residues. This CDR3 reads CASSQGTGVRETQYF. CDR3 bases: TGCGCCAGCAGCCAAGGAACAGGGGTTAGGGAGACCCAGTACTTC.

In DNA form, the CDR3 reads TGTGCCAGCAGCCCTGGGACAGGGATAGGTTACGAGCAGTACTTC. Its protein product is CASSPGTGIGYEQYF. This chain connects TRBV7-2 to TRBJ2-7, with 9 nucleotides matching TRBD1. After removal of 5 bases from V and 4 bases from J, the junction contained 9 bases not matched to a gene. Germline V gene data show CDR1 as SGHTA and CDR2 as FQGNSA. The CDR3 extends over 15 amino acids.

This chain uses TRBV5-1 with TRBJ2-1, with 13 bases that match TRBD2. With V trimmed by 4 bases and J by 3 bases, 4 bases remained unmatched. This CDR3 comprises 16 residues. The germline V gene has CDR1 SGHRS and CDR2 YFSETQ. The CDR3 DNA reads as TGCGCCAGCAGCCCTAGACTAGCGGGGGGCTACAATGAGCAGTTCTTC. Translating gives CASSPRLAGGYNEQFF. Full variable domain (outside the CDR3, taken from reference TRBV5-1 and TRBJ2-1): KAGVTQTPRYLIKTRGQQVTLSCSPISGHRSVSWYQQTPGQGLQFLFEYFSETQRNKGNFPGRFSGRQFSNSRSEMNVSTLELGDSALYLCASSPRLAGGYNEQFFGPGTRLTVL.

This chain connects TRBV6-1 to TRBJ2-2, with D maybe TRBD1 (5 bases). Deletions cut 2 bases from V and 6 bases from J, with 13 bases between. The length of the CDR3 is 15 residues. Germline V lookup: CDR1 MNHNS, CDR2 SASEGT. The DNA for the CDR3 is TGTGCCAGCAGTGAAATCCAGGGTGGGGCCGGGGAGCTGTTTTTT. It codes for CASSEIQGGAGELFF.

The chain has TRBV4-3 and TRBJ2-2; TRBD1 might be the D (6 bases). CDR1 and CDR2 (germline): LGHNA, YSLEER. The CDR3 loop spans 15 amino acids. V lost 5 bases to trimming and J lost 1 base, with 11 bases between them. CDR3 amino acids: CASSAGTQNTGELFF. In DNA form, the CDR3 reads TGCGCCAGCAGCGCCGGGACACAGAACACCGGGGAGCTGTTTTTT.

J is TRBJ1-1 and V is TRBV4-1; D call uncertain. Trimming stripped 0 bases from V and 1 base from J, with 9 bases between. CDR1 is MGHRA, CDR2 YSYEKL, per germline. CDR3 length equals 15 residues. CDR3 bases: TGCGCCAGCAGCCAAGAGGCCTCAGAGAACACTGAAGCTTTCTTT. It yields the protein CASSQEASENTEAFF.

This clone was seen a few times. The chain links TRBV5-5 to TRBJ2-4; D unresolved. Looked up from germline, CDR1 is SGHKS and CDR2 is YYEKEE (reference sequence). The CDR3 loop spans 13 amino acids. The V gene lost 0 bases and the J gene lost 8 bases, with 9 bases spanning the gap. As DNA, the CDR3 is TGTGCCAGCAGCTTGGATGGAGAATACATTCAGTACTTC. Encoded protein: CASSLDGEYIQYF.

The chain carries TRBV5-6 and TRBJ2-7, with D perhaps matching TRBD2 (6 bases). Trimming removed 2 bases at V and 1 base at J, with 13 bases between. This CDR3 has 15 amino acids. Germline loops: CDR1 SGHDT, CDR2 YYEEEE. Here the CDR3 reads CASSFIRDFSYEQYF. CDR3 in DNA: TGTGCCAGCAGCTTTATACGGGACTTTTCCTACGAGCAGTACTTC. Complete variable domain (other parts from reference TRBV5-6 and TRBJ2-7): DAGVTQSPTHLIKTRGQQVTLRCSPKSGHDTVSWYQQALGQGPQFIFQYYEEEERQRGNFPDRFSGHQFPNYSSELNVNALLLGDSALYLCASSFIRDFSYEQYFGPGTRLTVT.

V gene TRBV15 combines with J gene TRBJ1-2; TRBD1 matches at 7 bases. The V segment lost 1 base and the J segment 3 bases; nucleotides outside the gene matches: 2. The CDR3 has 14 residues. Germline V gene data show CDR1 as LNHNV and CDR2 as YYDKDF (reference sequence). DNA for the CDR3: TGTGCCACCAGCAGAGGAGGGACAGACTATGGCTACACCTTC. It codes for CATSRGGTDYGYTF.

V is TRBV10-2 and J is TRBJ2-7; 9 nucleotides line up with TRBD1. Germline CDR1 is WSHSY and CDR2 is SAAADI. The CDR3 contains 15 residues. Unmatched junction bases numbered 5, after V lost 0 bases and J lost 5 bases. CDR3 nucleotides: TGCGCCAGCAGTGAGTCGGACAGGGGAAAGAACGAGCAGTACTTC. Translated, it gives CASSESDRGKNEQYF.

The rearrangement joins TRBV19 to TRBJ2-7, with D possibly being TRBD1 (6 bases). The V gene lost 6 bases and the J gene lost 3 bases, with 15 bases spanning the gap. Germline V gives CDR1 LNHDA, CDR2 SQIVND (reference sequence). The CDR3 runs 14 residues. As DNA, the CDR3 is TGTGCCAGTAGCCTGCTTCAGGGGAACTACGAGCAGTACTTC. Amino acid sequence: CASSLLQGNYEQYF.

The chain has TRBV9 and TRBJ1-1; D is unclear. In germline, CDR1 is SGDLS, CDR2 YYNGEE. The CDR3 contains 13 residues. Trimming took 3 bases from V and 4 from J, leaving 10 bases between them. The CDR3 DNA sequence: TGTGCCAGCAGCGCTCAGTCTGCCACTGAAGCTTTCTTT. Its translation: CASSAQSATEAFF.

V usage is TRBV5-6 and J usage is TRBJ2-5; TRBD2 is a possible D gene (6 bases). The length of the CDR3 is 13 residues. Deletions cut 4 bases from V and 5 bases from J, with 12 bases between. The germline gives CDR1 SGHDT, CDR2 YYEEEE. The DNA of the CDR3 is TGTGCCAGCAGCCCGGGGGTAGGGGAGACCCAGTACTTC. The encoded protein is CASSPGVGETQYF.

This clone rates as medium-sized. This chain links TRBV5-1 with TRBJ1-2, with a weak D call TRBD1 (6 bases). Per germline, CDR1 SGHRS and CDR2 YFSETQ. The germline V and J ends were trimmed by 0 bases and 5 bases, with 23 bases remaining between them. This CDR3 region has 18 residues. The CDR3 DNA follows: TGCGCCAGCAGCTTGGATCCGGGGGGCGCAACTTTGGCGTATGGCTACACCTTC. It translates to CASSLDPGGATLAYGYTF. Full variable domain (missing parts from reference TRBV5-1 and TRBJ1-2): KAGVTQTPRYLIKTRGQQVTLSCSPISGHRSVSWYQQTPGQGLQFLFEYFSETQRNKGNFPGRFSGRQFSNSRSEMNVSTLELGDSALYLCASSLDPGGATLAYGYTFGSGTRLTVV.

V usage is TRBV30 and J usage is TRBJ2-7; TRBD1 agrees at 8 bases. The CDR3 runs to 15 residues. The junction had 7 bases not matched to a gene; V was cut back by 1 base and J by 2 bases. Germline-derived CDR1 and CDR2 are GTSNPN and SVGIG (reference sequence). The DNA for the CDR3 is TGTGCCTGGAGTGCCGGACAGGGAGTCGCCTACGAGCAGTACTTC. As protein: CAWSAGQGVAYEQYF.

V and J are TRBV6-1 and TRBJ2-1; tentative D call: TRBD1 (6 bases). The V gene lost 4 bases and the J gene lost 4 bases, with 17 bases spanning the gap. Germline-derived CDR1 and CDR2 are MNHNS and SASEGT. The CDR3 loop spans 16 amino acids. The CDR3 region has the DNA TGTGCCAGCAGTGGACGATTGGGGACACGGTACAATGAGCAGTTCTTC. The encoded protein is CASSGRLGTRYNEQFF.